Reported below is one TCR beta chain. Its antigen remains unidentified. This entry is derived from a study of OX40 agonist ivuxolimab in advanced cancers. Study details: Patients in dose escalation had liver, melanoma, kidney or head and neck cancers.

Overall study results and limits: At 0.1 to 3.0 mg/kg and by week 6, CD4+ and CD8+ T cells in the blood had expanded clonally.

Researchers took blood at baseline, on cycle 4 day 1, and on cycle 7 day 1. CDR1 and CDR2 (germline): SGDLS, YYNGEE. V gave up 1 base and J gave up 5 bases; unmatched junction bases: 8. The CDR3 loop spans 16 amino acids. Sequencing was performed with immunoSEQ multiplex PCR; in TCRdb, only in-frame clones are kept and a portion is missing. Among roughly 80,000 clones listed, over 70% were seen once. The sequence was obtained from an adult with an advanced solid tumor such as melanoma, head and neck, liver or kidney cancer. The J gene is TRBJ1-1, the V gene TRBV9; 10 bases map to TRBD1. Sequenced here: CD4+ or CD8+ T cells sorted from blood, sampled in a trial of the OX40 agonist ivuxolimab. CDR3 bases: TGTGCCAGCAGCGTAACGGGACAGGGGAGAGGGACTGAAGCTTTCTTT. Residues: CASSVTGQGRGTEAFF. The entire variable domain, with the rest obtained from reference TRBV9 and TRBJ1-1, is as follows: DSGVTQTPKHLITATGQRVTLRCSPRSGDLSVYWYQQSLDQGLQFLIQYYNGEERAKGNILERFSAQQFPDLHSELNLSSLELGDSALYFCASSVTGQGRGTEAFFGQGTRLTVV.